What follows is one TCR beta chain and its context. This CDR3 spans 13 amino acids. Trimming cost V 4 bases and J 2 bases, with 7 bases left between them. CDR1 and CDR2 from the germline V gene are SGHAT and FQDESV (reference sequence). This entry is derived from a study of CD8 T cells in Susac syndrome. Reverse transcription of about 0.5 to 1 ug RNA was carried out with random hexamers. Coverage of TCR beta CDR3 amplification by immunoSEQ multiplex PCR extended to 54 Vbeta and 13 Jbeta. Using its own MiXCR run on the immunoSEQ multiplex PCR reads, TCRdb lists one record per CDR3 protein. The data show some 170,000 distinct CDR3 sequences, about 95% seen once.

The sequence derives from a human donor in good health. Sequencing was performed on CD4+ T cells from PBMCs. The rearrangement links TRBV11-1 to TRBJ2-3, with no clear D. Written as DNA, the CDR3 is TGTGCCAGCAGCTACTACCTCACAGATACGCAGTATTTT. Protein product: CASSYYLTDTQYF.